A selection of T cell receptor beta chains follows, all from one sample in a study of blood T cell repertoires in COVID-19. Assay: immunoSEQ multiplex PCR; the TCRdb copy retains only in-frame clones and omits some. The repertoire holds a few hundred thousand clones, with roughly nine tenths as singletons. Source material: peripheral blood. These TCRs come from a man in his 60s who had recovered from COVID-19. Both conserved end residues are part of each CDR3. The D gene is left open where the match is weak. Rows give clone size only sometimes, using once, few, many, or a class for an expanded clone.

D,V,J,size,DNA,CDR3
TRBD1,TRBV5-6,TRBJ1-5,.,TGTGCCAGCAGCCTCCGCATCAGACAGGGCTACTATAGCAATCAGCCCCAGCATTTT,CASSLRIRQGYYSNQPQHF
TRBD1,TRBV29-1,TRBJ1-2,few,TGCAGCGTCACCGGGACAGGGGGCAATGGCTACACCTTC,CSVTGTGGNGYTF
TRBD1,TRBV5-1,TRBJ1-1,.,TGCGCCAGCAGCTCAATCGTGGGACAGGGGGCCGGCGGAGCTTTCTTT,CASSSIVGQGAGGAFF
TRBD2,TRBV11-3,TRBJ2-2,.,TGTGCCAGCGCTAGCGGCGGGGTCACCGGGGAGCTGTTTTTT,CASASGGVTGELFF
TRBD1,TRBV14,TRBJ1-1,.,TGTGCCAGCAGCCAAGTTGACAGGGCTGCTTTCTTT,CASSQVDRAAFF
.,TRBV19,TRBJ2-1,.,TGTGCCAGTAGTATAGAAGCCCTATTATACAATGAGCAGTTCTTC,CASSIEALLYNEQFF
TRBD2,TRBV7-6,TRBJ2-5,.,TGTGCCAGCTGGAACCCGAGCGGGGGGCCACAAGAGACCCAGTACTTC,CASWNPSGGPQETQYF
.,TRBV11-2,TRBJ1-2,.,TGTGCCAGCAGCTACAGACAGGCAAGCTATGGCTACACCTTC,CASSYRQASYGYTF
.,TRBV12-3/TRBV12-4,TRBJ1-5,.,TGTGCCAGCAGTTTTCTAGGGGATCAGCCCCAGCATTTT,CASSFLGDQPQHF
.,TRBV2,TRBJ2-5,once,TGTGCCAGCAGTGACTCGATCTTGCAGGGTTCTGGAGAGACCCAGTACTTC,CASSDSILQGSGETQYF
TRBD1,TRBV7-9,TRBJ1-2,.,TGTGCCAGCAGCGCCGGGACAGAACTCTATGGCTACACCTTC,CASSAGTELYGYTF
TRBD2,TRBV4-1,TRBJ2-6,.,TGCGCCAGCAGCCAAGGCTCTTGGGCGGGGGGCCTCTCTGGGGCCAACGTCCTGACTTTC,CASSQGSWAGGLSGANVLTF
.,TRBV5-1,TRBJ2-5,once,TGCGCCAGCAGCTTCGGGGGATACCAAGAGACCCAGTACTTC,CASSFGGYQETQYF
.,TRBV30,TRBJ2-2,.,TGTGCCTGGAGTGGGGGCTTAGGGAACACCGGGGAGCTGTTTTTT,CAWSGGLGNTGELFF
TRBD1,TRBV6-5,TRBJ2-7,.,TGTGCCAGCAGTCCCCGGGACAGGACCTACGAGCAGTACTTC,CASSPRDRTYEQYF
.,TRBV24-1,TRBJ1-1,.,TGTGCCACCAGTGCTGGAGTGAACACTGAAGCTTTCTTT,CATSAGVNTEAFF
TRBD1,TRBV5-5,TRBJ1-2,.,TGTGCCAGCAGCTTACCGGGACAGGGGGCATACGGCTACACCTTC,CASSLPGQGAYGYTF
.,TRBV15,TRBJ1-1,.,TGTGCCACCAGCAGAGAGATTGGAGTGAACACTGAAGCTTTCTTT,CATSREIGVNTEAFF
.,TRBV18,TRBJ1-1,.,TGTGCCAGCTCACGAGGACACGAACTAAACACTGAAGCTTTCTTT,CASSRGHELNTEAFF
TRBD1,TRBV6-5,TRBJ2-3,.,TGTGCCAGTACGGACAGGGGCGGACCAGATACGCAGTATTTT,CASTDRGGPDTQYF
.,TRBV15,TRBJ1-1,once,TGTGCCACCAGCAGAGATTACAGTCGGTTTATGAACACTGAAGCTTTCTTT,CATSRDYSRFMNTEAFF
TRBD1,TRBV5-1,TRBJ1-1,.,TGCGCCAGCAGCACCCGGACAGGGCGGGACACTGAAGCTTTCTTT,CASSTRTGRDTEAFF
TRBD1,TRBV11-2,TRBJ1-4,.,TGTGCCAGCACCCTCGGGGGGGGACAGGGTAATGAAAAACTGTTTTTT,CASTLGGGQGNEKLFF
TRBD1,TRBV11-2,TRBJ1-3,.,TGTGCCAGCGGATATGACAGGGGGTGGTCTGGAAACACCATATATTTT,CASGYDRGWSGNTIYF
TRBD1,TRBV18,TRBJ1-2,.,TGTGCCAGCTCCCTAAAAACCTCAGGGGGTCTGTACTATGGCTACACCTTC,CASSLKTSGGLYYGYTF
TRBD1,TRBV6-2/TRBV6-3,TRBJ1-5,.,TGTGCCAGCAGTATTCAAGGGACAGGGACTACCAATCAGCCCCAGCATTTT,CASSIQGTGTTNQPQHF
.,TRBV24-1,TRBJ1-4,.,TGTGCCACCAGTGACCCGGGGTGGGTGGACTGCTGCACTAATGAAAAACTGTTTTTT,CATSDPGWVDCCTNEKLFF
TRBD2,TRBV7-8,TRBJ2-7,.,TGTGCCAGCAGCTTCTCTAGCGGGGGGGCCCGGGAGCAGTACTTC,CASSFSSGGAREQYF
TRBD1,TRBV29-1,TRBJ1-1,.,TGCAGCGTCCTGACAGGGTTGAACACTGAAGCTTTCTTT,CSVLTGLNTEAFF
.,TRBV5-5,TRBJ2-5,.,TGTGCCAGCAGGCTGACAGGAGGAGGAGAGACCCAGTACTTC,CASRLTGGGETQYF
TRBD1,TRBV7-2,TRBJ1-1,.,TGTGCCAGCAGCTTAAAGGCGATACAGGGGACTGAAGCTTTCTTT,CASSLKAIQGTEAFF
.,TRBV6-5,TRBJ2-4,.,TGTGCCAGCAGAATCCCCGGGGAAAACATTCAGTACTTC,CASRIPGENIQYF
TRBD1,TRBV3-1/TRBV3-2,TRBJ2-7,once,TGTGCCAGCAGCCAAGGCCGGGGACAGGGCCACGAGCAGTACTTC,CASSQGRGQGHEQYF